This T cell receptor beta chain was obtained from a study of cytomegalovirus exposure and HLA in healthy donors. The wider study: The approximately 110 validation repertoires, a later analysis reported, used the same platform as the 550 to 700 repertoires from the first cohort.

On this clone itself: Relative to the germline gene, one junction end is altered; a read error may explain this.

Germline V CDR1 and CDR2: MNHEY, SVGAGI. This CDR3 comprises 14 residues. Repertoires were generated with immunoSEQ multiplex PCR, while TCRdb's copy carries only in-frame clones and drops some. Counted here are 120,000 or so clones, around 87% occurring once; the ten biggest clones make up over 1.1%. This receptor was identified in a woman in her twenties or thirties in good health and CMV-seropositive. J is TRBJ2-7 and V is TRBV6-5; D may be TRBD1 (6 bases). The specimen was PBMCs. CDR3 in amino acids: CACSRTVPSYEQYF. CDR3 in DNA: TGTGCCTGCAGCCGGACAGTTCCTTCCTACGAGCAGTACTTC.